Sequencing of this TCR beta chain was carried out in a study of human T cells and chemical hapten exposure (dated by TCRdb to the early 2020s). Describing the broader study: For sensitization, 2% DPC in acetone was applied to a roughly 2 cm by roughly 2 cm area of upper inner arm skin. Blood samples were taken from patients before sensitization (week 0) and then at 2, 6 and about 24 weeks after DPC sensitization. Libraries were pooled for sequencing, and variation in per-sample TCR yields was attributed mainly to small differences in library volumes within the pool. In alopecia patients, the study followed how the peripheral blood TCR repertoire changed in vivo over primary and secondary sensitization to diphenylcyclopropenone (DPC), a hapten. The patient cohort, mostly female, included alopecia areata with under or over 50% scalp involvement, alopecia totalis and alopecia universalis. Patch testing on the upper back used Finn chambers containing 0.01% DPC, with scoring done after 6 days according to International Contact Dermatitis Research Group standards. Throughout the study period of around 25 weeks, patients also received therapeutic DPC doses to the scalp every week. About 30 alopecia patients provided blood for TCR sequencing at one to four time points (pre-sensitization, 2, 6 and 24 weeks). Findings and caveats that apply to the study as a whole: Because every patient had alopecia, a presumed autoimmune disease, the patients' immune response might differ from that of healthy individuals. After repeated subsampling, the strength of the expansion versus patch-test correlation and the threshold at which it became significant changed. A positive correlation was found between the number of PT1 expanded TCRs and patch test score, with significance reached at thresholds 8, 16 and 32 but not 4. Significantly more large CDR3 similarity clusters were formed by expanded TCRs than by pre-sensitization or healthy control sets, consistent with antigen-driven responses. The number of TCRs above 1 in 1000 frequency did not change with DPC sensitization; there was no evidence of global repertoire structure alterations.

The sample's time point label, in plain terms: patch test 3, about 24 weeks after DPC sensitization. The treatment or condition label, read with the paper, signifies: therapeutic diphenylcyclopropenone sensitization with weekly scalp DPC. At each patch-test visit, blood was drawn before the patch test was applied. To be eligible, patients had to be aged 18 to 70, diagnosed with alopecia and judged suitable for DPC therapy, while pregnant patients were excluded. Total RNA was extracted from unfractionated whole blood collected in Tempus Blood RNA tubes. In this sample, this clonotype turned up a few times. Its antigen is still unknown. Per-nucleotide qualities are absent, and no much larger clonotype sits a single base away. Taken from cysteine to phenylalanine, the CDR3 has 10 residues. Of the read, only the CDR3 DNA is kept; its 30 bases are in frame from base 1. The V end gives up 11 bases and the J end 12 bases, leaving 4 bases in the junction not matched to a gene. CDR1 and CDR2 are drawn from the germline V gene: MDHEN, SYDVKM.

Receptor amplification or capture employed RACE. TCRdb names NextSeq 500 as the instrument used. During library preparation, unique molecular identifiers were attached to individual cDNA molecules so that TCRs could be counted quantitatively and reproducibly. Each blood RNA sample was used to sequence both TCR alpha and TCR beta chains. As for how the authors treated the data: The median number of TCRs per sample was approximately 98,000, ranging from about 20,000 to 750,000. The Decombinator software suite was used to annotate V, J and CDR3 in the TCR reads. For PS versus PT1 abundance plots, all samples were subsampled to the same number of TCRs (28,000). TCRs were defined as expanded if absent before sensitization and observed at least eight times at the 2-week time point. The raw public data were reprocessed by TCRdb itself: fastp quality trimming at Q25, MiXCR clonotype calling, in-frame beta chains only. Every entry covers one CDR3 protein and lists the most common genes and DNA from its rows. These V and J calls are TCRdb output, not the study's own analysis. In all, the sample holds tens of thousands of distinct CDR3 sequences, and over 10% of those were seen once. The ten largest clones capture approximately 6% of the sample.

This TCR was sampled from a woman aged 50 to 60 with alopecia areata. Some clones in this sample may be carry-over from other donors' samples. This receptor chain uses TRBV28 and TRBJ1-6, with 7 bases aligning to TRBD1. Sequenced material: whole blood, taken in connection with sensitization to the hapten diphenylcyclopropenone (DPC). The CDR3 sequence is CAGGDRPLHF. The nucleotide sequence is given as TGTGCCGGGGGGGACAGACCCCTCCACTTT.